This passage covers 19 T cell receptor beta chains from one sample sequenced in a study of T cells in Graves' hyperthyroidism and ophthalmopathy. Researchers took RNA transcripts and amplified the TCR beta CDR3 regions from them. An initial round of RT-PCR targeting the TCR CDR3 relied on the HTBI primer set. Using its own MiXCR run on the multiplex PCR reads, TCRdb lists one record per CDR3 protein. The data hold roughly 600,000 distinct CDR3 sequences, with roughly 14% observed a single time. Material: blood. The receptors originated from a woman aged 45 to 65 with Graves' ophthalmopathy.

This clonotype came up a few times. The chain uses TRBV20-1 and TRBJ2-3; D ambiguous. CDR3 length equals 16 residues. Trimming took 0 bases from V and 0 from J, leaving 13 bases between them. Per germline, CDR1 DFQATT and CDR2 SNEGSKA (reference sequence). The CDR3 DNA sequence: TGCAGTGCTAGAGATAGAGTTCGATCTAGCACAGATACGCAGTATTTT. Translation gives CSARDRVRSSTDTQYF.

The genes are TRBV30 and TRBJ2-7; D gene unclear. From germline, CDR1 is GTSNPN and CDR2 SVGIG (reference sequence). Trimming cost V 1 base and J 2 bases, with 3 bases left between them. The CDR3 has 11 amino acids. The DNA of the CDR3 is TGTGCCTGGAGTGCAGCCTACGAGCAGTACTTC. Translating gives CAWSAAYEQYF.

This clonotype was picked up many times. The CDR3 spells CASSQVATSGSVYEQYF. For the CDR3, the DNA is TGTGCCAGCAGCCAAGTCGCTACTAGCGGGAGTGTTTACGAGCAGTACTTC. The chain joins TRBV14 to TRBJ2-7, with 11 bases matching TRBD2. Per the germline V gene, CDR1 is SGHDN and CDR2 is FVKESK. The CDR3 has 17 residues. The V and J ends lost 1 base and 4 bases, in that order; junction bases with no gene match: 9.

Of note for this clonotype: The germline gene is not matched at one end of the junction; a read error may be the cause. This sequence joins TRBV6-1 and TRBJ1-3, with TRBD1 identical over 7 bases. This CDR3 is 15 amino acids long. The germline V gene encodes CDR1 MNHNS and CDR2 SASEGT. CDR3 DNA sequence: TGTGCCAGCAGTGAAAGGGACAGATCGGGAAGCACCATATATTTT. Amino acid sequence: CASSERDRSGSTIYF.

At least ten counts were recorded for this clonotype. The chain combines TRBV18 with TRBJ2-2; D is uncertain. CDR3 length: 14 amino acids. The germline V gene has CDR1 KGHSH and CDR2 LQKENI. V lost 0 bases, J lost 6 bases, and 8 bases lay in between. The CDR3: CASSPPSGPGELFF. In DNA, the CDR3 is TGTGCCAGCTCACCACCTTCGGGCCCCGGGGAGCTGTTTTTT.

This clonotype was counted a few times. The chain recombines TRBV5-1 with TRBJ1-5; tentative D call: TRBD1 (6 bases). The CDR3 is 15 amino acids. CDR1 is SGHRS, CDR2 YFSETQ, per germline. V was trimmed by 2 bases and J by 7 bases, leaving 16 bases between them. The CDR3 nucleotides read TGCGCCAGCAGCTTTGCAGGGGATGTCGGCCAGCCCCAGCATTTT. As protein: CASSFAGDVGQPQHF.

The rearrangement uses TRBV11-3 and TRBJ1-4; 8 bases are shared with TRBD1. The CDR3 has 15 residues. CDR1 and CDR2 (germline): SGHNT, YENEEA. Losses at the gene ends were 2 bases for V and 4 bases for J; bases not matched to a gene: 3. In nucleotides, the CDR3 is TGTGCCAGCAGCTTACAGACAGGGGATAATGAAAAACTGTTTTTT. Translated, it gives CASSLQTGDNEKLFF.

This clonotype came up many times. The rearrangement joins TRBV30 to TRBJ2-3; 10 bases match TRBD2. Germline CDR1 and CDR2: GTSNPN and SVGIG (reference sequence). Trimming at V came to 1 base and at J to 4 bases, leaving 5 bases not matched to a gene. This CDR3 has 15 residues. The CDR3 here is CAWSAAGGLADTQYF. The DNA for the CDR3 is TGTGCCTGGAGTGCAGCGGGAGGGCTCGCAGATACGCAGTATTTT. The complete variable domain, with remaining parts taken from reference TRBV30 and TRBJ2-3, reads SQTIHQWPATLVQPVGSPLSLECTVEGTSNPNLYWYRQAAGRGLQLLFYSVGIGQISSEVPQNLSASRPQDRQFILSSKKLLLSDSGFYLCAWSAAGGLADTQYFGPGTRLTVL.

This clonotype was recorded at least ten times. This rearrangement joins TRBV7-6 to TRBJ1-5; the D is unclear. Trimming cost V 6 bases and J 3 bases, with 12 bases left between them. CDR1 and CDR2 (germline): SGHVS, FNYEAQ. The CDR3 contains 14 residues. The CDR3 here is CASSLIGSNQPQHF. CDR3 nucleotide sequence: TGTGCCAGCAGTCTAATCGGATCCAATCAGCCCCAGCATTTT. Looking up the rest from reference TRBV7-6 and TRBJ1-5 gives the full variable domain: GAGVSQSPRYKVTKRGQDVALRCDPISGHVSLYWYRQALGQGPEFLTYFNYEAQQDKSGLPNDRFSAERPEGSISTLTIQRTEQRDSAMYRCASSLIGSNQPQHFGDGTRLSIL.

The sample holds many counts of this clonotype. This chain uses TRBV28 with TRBJ2-1; tentative D call: TRBD1 (6 bases). Germline V gene lookup returns CDR1 MDHEN and CDR2 SYDVKM. V was pared by 6 bases and J by 7 bases, with 16 bases between. There are 14 residues in the CDR3. Here the CDR3 DNA reads TGTGCCAGCAGGCTACCTGGACAGTTTAATGAGCAGTTCTTC. Protein product: CASRLPGQFNEQFF.

This clonotype was seen ten or more times. The V and J genes are TRBV28 and TRBJ2-3; tentatively, D is TRBD2 (6 bases). Germline lookup yields CDR1 MDHEN and CDR2 SYDVKM. This CDR3 region has 12 residues. Trimming cost V 3 bases and J 6 bases, with 7 bases left between them. CDR3 protein: CASSLTRDTQYF. Written as DNA, the CDR3 is TGTGCCAGCAGTTTGACTAGGGATACGCAGTATTTT. Full variable domain (outside the CDR3, taken from reference TRBV28 and TRBJ2-3): DVKVTQSSRYLVKRTGEKVFLECVQDMDHENMFWYRQDPGLGLRLIYFSYDVKMKEKGDIPEGYSVSREKKERFSLILESASTNQTSMYLCASSLTRDTQYFGPGTRLTVL.

This chain joins TRBV7-9 and TRBJ1-5; D unresolved. The CDR3 consists of 17 residues. Germline V lookup: CDR1 SEHNR, CDR2 FQNEAQ (reference sequence). V was shortened by 0 bases and J by 4 bases, with 16 bases between the two germline ends. This chain's CDR3 is CASSLALGGLSNQPQHF. CDR3 in DNA: TGTGCCAGCAGCTTAGCGCTCGGCGGTTTATCAAATCAGCCCCAGCATTTT.

This clonotype occurred many times. This chain uses TRBV4-1 with TRBJ2-1, with 12 bases identical to TRBD2. The length of the CDR3 is 18 residues. Trimming at V came to 0 bases and at J to 7 bases, leaving 10 bases not matched to a gene. Germline assignment: CDR1 MGHRA and CDR2 YSYEKL. CDR3 coding DNA: TGCGCCAGCAGCCAAGAAAGCCAGACTAGCGGGAGAGCGAATGAGCAGTTCTTC. Its translation is CASSQESQTSGRANEQFF.

The chain combines TRBV5-1 with TRBJ2-7; 12 bases agree with TRBD2. This CDR3 has 14 amino acids. With 8 bases clipped from V and 6 bases from J, the junction kept 9 bases outside the gene matches. The germline V gene has CDR1 SGHRS and CDR2 YFSETQ. CDR3 region: CASPRLAGVSEQYF. Written as DNA, the CDR3 is TGCGCCAGTCCAAGACTAGCGGGAGTCTCCGAGCAGTACTTC.

This clonotype was seen at least ten times. The gene calls are TRBV2 and TRBJ2-2, with D perhaps matching TRBD1 (6 bases). This CDR3 has 15 amino acids. Looked up from germline, CDR1 is SNHLY and CDR2 is FYNNEI. V lost 6 bases and J 1 base, leaving 12 bases between the germline ends. CDR3 sequence (DNA): TGTGCCAGCAGGACCGGGACACTGAACACCGGGGAGCTGTTTTTT. Encoded protein: CASRTGTLNTGELFF.

This clonotype was seen only a few times. The chain joins TRBV20-1 to TRBJ2-1, with 8 bases that match TRBD2. The junction had 20 bases not matched to a gene; V was cut back by 4 bases and J by 0 bases. Germline V CDR1 and CDR2: DFQATT, SNEGSKA (reference sequence). The CDR3 has 20 amino acids. This chain's CDR3 is CSATPIIAGNSPYSYNEQFF. DNA for the CDR3: TGCAGTGCTACACCGATTATAGCGGGAAATTCCCCGTACTCCTACAATGAGCAGTTCTTC.

The chain recombines TRBV25-1 with TRBJ2-2, with 10 bases that match TRBD2. After removal of 2 bases from V and 3 bases from J, the junction contained 3 bases not matched to a gene. Germline V gene lookup returns CDR1 MGHDK and CDR2 SYGVNS. This CDR3 contains 16 residues. The CDR3 region is CASSEISGRDTGELFF. CDR3 in DNA: TGTGCCAGCAGTGAAATAAGCGGGAGGGACACCGGGGAGCTGTTTTTT.

This clonotype was seen at least ten times. For the CDR3, the DNA is TGTGCCAGCAGTGGGGACAGGGCCCTTGGCTACACCTTC. Residues: CASSGDRALGYTF. V gene TRBV2 combines with J gene TRBJ1-2, with 9 bases fitting TRBD1. The CDR3 length is 13 residues. CDR1 is SNHLY, CDR2 FYNNEI, per germline. V lost 4 bases and J lost 7; bases outside the gene matches: 4.

This clonotype was detected ten times or more. V usage is TRBV2 and J usage is TRBJ2-1, with D unclear. Germline-derived CDR1 and CDR2 are SNHLY and FYNNEI. The CDR3 sequence is 15 residues long. Deletions cut 4 bases from V and 2 bases from J, with 12 bases between. The CDR3 spells CASSVAEPAYNEQFF. CDR3 nucleotides: TGTGCCAGCAGTGTTGCCGAGCCGGCCTACAATGAGCAGTTCTTC.